The rows below give T cell receptor beta chains drawn from one sample of a study of OX40 agonist ivuxolimab in advanced cancers. Clones were sequenced by immunoSEQ multiplex PCR, and TCRdb holds only the in-frame ones, with some missing. The table records 48,000 or so clones, roughly 91% of them present only once. This specimen consisted of CD4+ or CD8+ T cells sorted from blood, obtained in a trial of the OX40 agonist ivuxolimab. The source is an adult with an advanced solid tumor such as melanoma, head and neck, liver or kidney cancer. The CDR3 runs from the conserved cysteine through the conserved F or W. Fields, in order: D gene, J gene, clone size, CDR3 length, V gene, CDR3 protein, CDR3 DNA. D genes are given only for firm matches. Part of the rows lack a size; the others show once, few, many or a class for expanded clones.

TRBD1 | TRBJ2-4 | . | 17 | TRBV7-9 | CASSLGTGDLAKNIQYF | TGTGCCAGCAGCTTAGGGACAGGGGACCTAGCCAAAAACATTCAGTACTTC
. | TRBJ1-1 | . | 14 | TRBV5-6 | CASSFSDENTEAFF | TGTGCCAGCAGCTTTTCAGATGAGAACACTGAAGCTTTCTTT
. | TRBJ1-2 | once | 15 | TRBV6-6 | CASSYAFIANYGYTF | TGTGCCAGCAGTTACGCTTTCATTGCTAACTATGGCTACACCTTC
. | TRBJ2-5 | once | 14 | TRBV6-5 | CASRLQGLGETQYF | TGTGCCAGCAGACTACAGGGATTGGGAGAGACCCAGTACTTC
. | TRBJ2-1 | . | 14 | TRBV14 | CASSQEGGNNEQFF | TGTGCCAGCAGCCAAGAGGGTGGAAACAATGAGCAGTTCTTC
. | TRBJ1-1 | . | 13 | TRBV30 | CAWSPTGSTEAFF | TGTGCCTGGAGTCCTACAGGGAGCACTGAAGCTTTCTTT
. | TRBJ2-7 | . | 15 | TRBV19 | CASSIGQGPSYEQYF | TGTGCCAGTAGTATTGGCCAGGGGCCCTCCTACGAGCAGTACTTC
. | TRBJ1-4 | . | 16 | TRBV18 | CASSSGPPRSNEKLFF | TGTGCCAGCTCAAGCGGACCACCCCGCTCTAATGAAAAACTGTTTTTT
TRBD1 | TRBJ1-5 | . | 13 | TRBV2 | CASRNRGDQPQHF | TGTGCCAGCAGAAACAGGGGAGACCAGCCCCAGCATTTT
. | TRBJ2-7 | once | 13 | TRBV28 | CASSFGEGAEQYF | TGTGCCAGCAGTTTTGGTGAAGGAGCCGAGCAGTACTTC
. | TRBJ2-5 | . | 15 | TRBV7-9 | CASSLVPDDGETQYF | TGTGCCAGCAGCCTAGTGCCGGACGACGGGGAGACCCAGTACTTC
TRBD1 | TRBJ1-4 | . | 14 | TRBV13 | CASSSGDRREKLFF | TGTGCCAGCAGCTCGGGGGACAGAAGAGAAAAACTGTTTTTT
TRBD1 | TRBJ2-7 | . | 15 | TRBV6-5 | CASSYEQGAPYEQYF | TGTGCCAGCAGTTACGAACAGGGGGCCCCCTACGAGCAGTACTTC
. | TRBJ1-5 | . | 15 | TRBV5-5 | CASSFQGSNNQPQHF | TGTGCCAGCAGCTTTCAGGGAAGTAACAATCAGCCCCAGCATTTT
. | TRBJ1-1 | . | 14 | TRBV19 | CASTPSRVGPEAFF | TGTGCCAGTACCCCCTCCAGGGTCGGCCCTGAAGCTTTCTTT
. | TRBJ1-2 | . | 13 | TRBV11-2 | CASSSQGIRGYTF | TGTGCCAGCAGCTCTCAGGGGATACGTGGCTACACCTTC
. | TRBJ1-2 | . | 14 | TRBV7-9 | CASSSGQTNYGYTF | TGTGCCAGCAGCTCCGGACAGACTAACTATGGCTACACCTTC
TRBD2 | TRBJ2-3 | . | 14 | TRBV5-1 | CASNLAGGTDTQYF | TGCGCCAGCAACCTAGCGGGGGGCACAGATACGCAGTATTTT
. | TRBJ2-2 | . | 16 | TRBV5-1 | CASSLLGPANTGELFF | TGCGCCAGCAGCTTGCTTGGCCCCGCGAACACCGGGGAGCTGTTTTTT
TRBD1 | TRBJ1-2 | few | 16 | TRBV4-1 | CASSQGGQGSNYGYTF | TGCGCCAGCAGCCAAGGCGGACAGGGTTCTAACTATGGCTACACCTTC